A selection of T cell receptor beta chains follows, all from one sample in a study of tumor-infiltrating lymphocytes in primary liver carcinoma. In TCRdb, the multiplex PCR reads were re-called with MiXCR into one record per CDR3 protein. The sample lists about 92,000 distinct CDR3 sequences, around 68% occurring once. The sequencing input was tumor-adjacent normal liver tissue. The source is a man aged 40-49 years with primary liver carcinoma and hepatitis B virus infection. CDR3s include the opening cysteine and the closing phenylalanine or tryptophan. A D gene is named only where the DNA matches it firmly. Clone size is not always given. Where it is, it says once, few, many or a class for expanded clones.

V	J	size	D	CDR3	DNA
TRBV11-2	TRBJ2-1	.	TRBD1	CASSLGGENFYNEQFF	TGTGCCAGCAGCCTAGGGGGCGAGAATTTTTACAATGAGCAGTTCTTC
TRBV12-3/TRBV12-4	TRBJ2-5	.	TRBD2	CVSISGTSAFF	TGTGTCAGCATTTCGGGGACTAGCGCCTTCTTC
TRBV6-1	TRBJ2-7	.	TRBD2	CVSSEARLAGELYF	TGTGTCAGCAGTGAAGCGCGATTAGCGGGGGAGCTGTACTTC
TRBV6-6	TRBJ2-1	once	.	CVGSQVGEQFF	TGTGTCGGCAGTCAGGTTGGGGAGCAGTTCTTC
TRBV11-2	TRBJ2-1	.	TRBD2	CASSPVTSGRDELFF	TGTGCCAGCAGCCCAGTGACTAGCGGGAGAGATGAGCTGTTCTTC
TRBV11-2	TRBJ2-1	many	.	CASSLDPVLRLAISYNEQFF	TGTGCCAGCAGCTTAGATCCGGTTTTACGCCTAGCGATATCCTACAATGAGCAGTTCTTC
TRBV4-2	TRBJ2-5	.	TRBD2	CASNQGLAGAGETQYF	TGTGCCAGCAACCAAGGACTAGCGGGAGCGGGAGAGACCCAGTACTTC
TRBV7-9	TRBJ2-3	many	.	CASSERRFGADTQYF	TGTGCCAGCAGCGAAAGGAGGTTCGGCGCAGATACGCAGTATTTT
TRBV11-3	TRBJ2-1	.	.	CASSFRGSTNEQFF	TGTGCCAGCAGCTTCCGGGGTAGCACCAATGAGCAGTTTTTC
TRBV11-2	TRBJ2-3	.	.	CASSMLQGRPDTQYF	TGTGCCAGCAGCATGCTACAGGGTCGGCCAGATACGCAGTATTTT
TRBV6-2/TRBV6-3	TRBJ2-1	.	.	CVSSYGPEANEQFF	TGTGTTAGCAGTTACGGCCCGGAGGCGAACGAGCAGTTCTTC
TRBV7-2	TRBJ2-3	once	.	CASSLLRGIRTDTQYF	TGTGCCAGCAGCTTACTCAGGGGCATACGCACAGATACGCAGTATTTT
TRBV6-4	TRBJ2-3	few	TRBD2	CASREREGLAQYF	TGTGCCAGCAGGGAGCGGGAGGGCCTGGCGCAGTATTTT
TRBV6-1	TRBJ2-3	.	TRBD1	CTSSQSTGGTDTQYF	TGTACCAGCAGTCAATCGACAGGGGGTACAGATACGCAGTATTTT
TRBV28	TRBJ2-1	.	.	CASRGGRNEQFF	TGTGCCAGCAGGGGTGGGAGGAATGAGCAGTTCTTC